Listed here are 30 T cell receptor beta chains from one sample, sequenced in a study of PD-1 blockade in classical Hodgkin lymphoma. Every patient experienced relapse after autologous stem cell transplantation, and brentuximab vedotin exposure varied. TCRdb's table, derived via immunoSEQ multiplex PCR, lists solely in-frame clones and lacks some. The sample includes more than 25,000 clones, around three quarters of them seen just once. The sample here was peripheral blood mononuclear cells (PBMCs), taken before the second cycle of nivolumab. All receptors come from a human donor with classical Hodgkin lymphoma.

The CDR3 loop is CASSRVTEGETQYF. DNA of the CDR3: TGTGCCAGCTCACGCGTTACGGAAGGGGAGACCCAGTACTTC. V and J are TRBV18 and TRBJ2-5; no firm D call. CDR3 size: 14 residues. CDR1 and CDR2 (germline): KGHSH, LQKENI. The V end was cut by 4 bases, the J end by 5 bases, with 14 bases between.

The chain carries TRBV25-1 and TRBJ1-1; no definite D call. V was pared by 1 base and J by 1 base, with 7 bases between. The CDR3 totals 14 residues. Looked up from germline, CDR1 is MGHDK and CDR2 is SYGVNS. The CDR3 reads CASSESPENTEAFF. For the CDR3, the DNA is TGTGCCAGCAGTGAATCCCCCGAGAACACTGAAGCTTTCTTT.

V gene TRBV28 combines with J gene TRBJ2-7, with 7 bases matching TRBD1. This CDR3 spans 17 amino acids. The germline V gene has CDR1 MDHEN and CDR2 SYDVKM. J was trimmed by 0 bases and V by 4 bases; bases with no gene match: 12. The CDR3 DNA sequence: TGTGCCAGCAGTTCATTATACAGGGGCTTAGTCTCCTACGAGCAGTACTTC. It codes for CASSSLYRGLVSYEQYF. Based on the CDR3 plus reference TRBV28 and TRBJ2-7, the full variable domain is DVKVTQSSRYLVKRTGEKVFLECVQDMDHENMFWYRQDPGLGLRLIYFSYDVKMKEKGDIPEGYSVSREKKERFSLILESASTNQTSMYLCASSSLYRGLVSYEQYFGPGTRLTVT.

The rearrangement uses TRBV7-3 and TRBJ2-1; 10 nucleotides line up with TRBD2. V gave up 4 bases and J gave up 6 bases; unmatched junction bases: 3. Germline CDR1 reads SGHTA; CDR2 reads FQGTGA. The CDR3 has 14 amino acids. The CDR3 region is CASSSPSGSNEQFF. The CDR3 nucleotides read TGTGCCAGCAGCTCTCCTAGCGGGAGCAATGAGCAGTTCTTC.

This rearrangement joins TRBV27 to TRBJ2-1; D uncertain. The CDR3 sequence is 14 residues long. With 5 bases removed from V and 8 bases from J, the gap between germline ends came to 16 bases. Germline V gene data show CDR1 as MNHEY and CDR2 as SMNVEV (reference sequence). For the CDR3, the DNA is TGTGCCAGCAGTCCTCTCACCGAGCGTTATGAGCAGTTCTTC. This gives the protein CASSPLTERYEQFF.

This chain joins TRBV30 and TRBJ1-2; unclear D gene. In germline, CDR1 is GTSNPN, CDR2 SVGIG (reference sequence). V was cut by 2 bases and J by 2 bases, with 12 bases left in between. The length of the CDR3 is 14 residues. The CDR3 loop reads CAWSLGPRNYGYTF. Here the CDR3 DNA reads TGTGCCTGGAGTCTGGGCCCCAGAAACTATGGCTACACCTTC.

The chain joins TRBV7-2 to TRBJ2-5; 12 positions match TRBD2. With V trimmed by 5 bases and J by 6 bases, 7 bases remained unmatched. The CDR3 loop spans 15 amino acids. Germline V CDR1 and CDR2: SGHTA, FQGNSA. The CDR3 loop reads CASSPTSGGPQTQYF. CDR3 coding DNA: TGTGCCAGCAGCCCTACTAGCGGGGGGCCACAGACCCAGTACTTC.

This clone came up a few times. The V and J genes are TRBV28 and TRBJ1-2, with a tentative D call TRBD1 (6 bases). CDR1 and CDR2 from the germline V gene are MDHEN and SYDVKM. The V end was cut by 4 bases, the J end by 2 bases, with 11 bases between. CDR3 length: 14 residues. CDR3 in amino acids: CASSSIQGNYGYTF. For the CDR3, the DNA is TGTGCCAGCAGTTCCATACAGGGAAACTATGGCTACACCTTC.

The chain combines TRBV7-8 with TRBJ1-4; unclear D gene. Germline V gives CDR1 SGHVS, CDR2 FQNEAQ. This CDR3 contains 13 residues. The ends were cut back, 0 bases at V and 6 bases at J, with 5 bases in the middle. DNA of the CDR3: TGTGCCAGCAGCTTAGCGATAGATGAAAAACTGTTTTTT. Translating it yields CASSLAIDEKLFF.

This clone came up a few times. The rearrangement uses TRBV7-9 and TRBJ2-7; a possible D gene is TRBD1 (5 bases). The germline CDR1 and CDR2 sequences are SEHNR and FQNEAQ (reference sequence). V gave up 4 bases and J gave up 7 bases, with 17 bases separating them. The CDR3 runs to 14 residues. The CDR3 nucleotides are TGTGCCAGCAGCTCCACGGGCGGTAAGGGGGAGCAGTACTTC. The encoded protein is CASSSTGGKGEQYF.

This chain's CDR3 is CAWRGQGTYGYTF. The CDR3 DNA reads TGTGCCTGGAGGGGACAGGGCACTTATGGCTACACCTTC. This rearrangement joins TRBV30 to TRBJ1-2; 9 positions match TRBD1. Germline V gene lookup returns CDR1 GTSNPN and CDR2 SVGIG (reference sequence). CDR3 size: 13 residues. The V and J ends lost 3 bases and 5 bases, in that order; junction bases with no gene match: 4.

Here the CDR3 reads CASSEWSGPEAFF. As DNA, the CDR3 is TGTGCCAGCAGTGAGTGGTCGGGGCCTGAAGCTTTCTTT. The chain carries TRBV6-1 and TRBJ1-1; D is perhaps TRBD1 (5 bases). This CDR3 region has 13 residues. From germline, CDR1 is MNHNS and CDR2 SASEGT. V was clipped by 3 bases and J by 6 bases, with 11 bases between them.

The rearrangement joins TRBV2 to TRBJ2-7; 7 nucleotides line up with TRBD1. With 9 bases clipped from V and 9 bases from J, the junction kept 14 bases outside the gene matches. CDR3 length equals 13 residues. The V gene's germline CDR1 is SNHLY and CDR2 FYNNEI. The DNA of the CDR3 is TGTGCCAGACAGGGGCCGACTGGGCCGGGGCAGTACTTC. The encoded protein is CARQGPTGPGQYF.

This clone was detected only once. In the same sample, other DNA sequences code for this CDR3. The V gene is TRBV30, the J gene TRBJ2-1; a weak D match, TRBD1 (6 bases). Germline lookup yields CDR1 GTSNPN and CDR2 SVGIG (reference sequence). Trimming took off 4 bases at V and 7 bases at J, with 8 bases between the two ends. The CDR3 has 11 residues. The CDR3 coding sequence is TGTGCCTGGACTAGGGGGAATGAGCAGTTCTTC. As protein: CAWTRGNEQFF.

The rearrangement uses TRBV9 and TRBJ2-1; 8 nucleotides agree with TRBD2. With 0 bases clipped from V and 6 bases from J, the junction kept 5 bases outside the gene matches. CDR1 and CDR2 from the germline V gene are SGDLS and YYNGEE. The CDR3 loop spans 15 amino acids. The CDR3 spells CASSVAGLAFNEQFF. The CDR3 region has the DNA TGTGCCAGCAGCGTAGCCGGACTAGCCTTCAATGAGCAGTTCTTC.

The count of this clone is one. The chain uses TRBV7-9 and TRBJ2-6, with D possibly TRBD2 on 5 matching bases. Per germline, CDR1 SEHNR and CDR2 FQNEAQ (reference sequence). This CDR3 is built from 15 residues. V shed 4 bases and J shed 0 bases, with 7 bases lying between them. The DNA of the CDR3 is TGTGCCAGCAGCTATCTAGCCTCTGGGGCCAACGTCCTGACTTTC. This gives the protein CASSYLASGANVLTF.

This clone is labeled medium-sized. The chain uses TRBV4-1 and TRBJ2-7; the D is unclear. Trimming shortened V by 3 bases and J by 3 bases, and 3 bases separated the two germline ends. Germline V CDR1 and CDR2: MGHRA, YSYEKL. The length of the CDR3 is 11 residues. CDR3 protein: CASSHSYEQYF. The CDR3 coding sequence is TGCGCCAGCAGCCACAGCTACGAGCAGTACTTC.

The J gene is TRBJ2-4, the V gene TRBV30, with TRBD2 matching over 8 bases. This CDR3 region has 14 residues. Germline trimming cut 6 bases from V and 3 bases from J; bases unmatched to any gene: 7. Germline assignment: CDR1 GTSNPN and CDR2 SVGIG (reference sequence). The CDR3 loop is CACPGLGVKNIQYF. The CDR3 DNA sequence: TGTGCCTGCCCGGGACTAGGGGTCAAAAACATTCAGTACTTC.

The sample holds a few counts of this clone. J is TRBJ1-1 and V is TRBV27; D not resolved. V lost 2 bases and J lost 6, with 13 bases in between. The CDR3 is 14 residues long. The germline V gene encodes CDR1 MNHEY and CDR2 SMNVEV (reference sequence). The CDR3: CASSLGGHGAEAFF. The CDR3 DNA follows: TGTGCCAGCAGTTTAGGAGGCCACGGGGCTGAAGCTTTCTTT.

The chain is built from TRBV11-2 and TRBJ2-4; D possibly corresponds to TRBD2 (6 bases). This CDR3 spans 14 amino acids. CDR1 SGHAT and CDR2 FQNNGV come from the germline V gene. V lost 5 bases and J 0 bases, leaving 8 bases between the germline ends. DNA of the CDR3: TGTGCCAGCAGCCCGGGACTAGCCAAAAACATTCAGTACTTC. Its translation is CASSPGLAKNIQYF.

The chain links TRBV5-1 to TRBJ2-2; no reliable D call. In germline, CDR1 is SGHRS, CDR2 YFSETQ. The V end lost 0 bases, the J end lost 3 bases, and 6 bases lay between the germline ends. The CDR3 extends over 14 amino acids. Here the CDR3 DNA reads TGCGCCAGCAGCTTGGTGCCGGACACCGGGGAGCTGTTTTTT. This encodes CASSLVPDTGELFF.

The chain couples TRBV9 to TRBJ2-3, with D possibly TRBD1 on 6 matching bases. Trimming shortened V by 8 bases and J by 3 bases, and 19 bases separated the two germline ends. The CDR3 contains 15 residues. The V gene's germline CDR1 is SGDLS and CDR2 YYNGEE. CDR3: CASPPDSLRTDTQYF. The CDR3 coding sequence is TGTGCCAGTCCGCCGGACAGCCTTCGAACAGATACGCAGTATTTT.

This rearrangement joins TRBV5-1 to TRBJ2-1, with D perhaps given as TRBD1 or TRBD2 (5 bases each). The V gene's germline CDR1 is SGHRS and CDR2 YFSETQ. The CDR3 is 14 residues long. V lost 3 bases and J lost 0, with 7 bases in between. The CDR3 sequence is CASSSGSSYNEQFF. CDR3 sequence (DNA): TGCGCCAGCAGCTCAGGGAGCTCCTACAATGAGCAGTTCTTC.

The rearrangement uses TRBV6-1 and TRBJ1-3; tentative D call: TRBD1 (6 bases). V was clipped by 8 bases and J by 0 bases, with 14 bases between them. The CDR3 sequence is 15 residues long. CDR1 and CDR2 from the germline V gene are MNHNS and SASEGT. The CDR3 is CASSSGDISGNTIYF. The CDR3 DNA sequence: TGTGCCAGCTCCTCGGGGGACATCTCTGGAAACACCATATATTTT.

The chain couples TRBV2 to TRBJ2-7; D may correspond to TRBD1 or TRBD2 (6 bases each). V lost 6 bases and J lost 5, with 14 bases in between. The CDR3 has 13 residues. Germline values: CDR1 SNHLY, CDR2 FYNNEI. Here the CDR3 DNA reads TGTGCCAGCAGGGAGGGGGGAGAGGACGAGCAGTACTTC. Protein product: CASREGGEDEQYF. Full variable domain (outside the CDR3, taken from reference TRBV2 and TRBJ2-7): EPEVTQTPSHQVTQMGQEVILRCVPISNHLYFYWYRQILGQKVEFLVSFYNNEISEKSEIFDDQFSVERPDGSNFTLKIRSTKLEDSAMYFCASREGGEDEQYFGPGTRLTVT.

This clone was observed a handful of times. The chain couples TRBV16 to TRBJ2-7, with D perhaps given as TRBD1 or TRBD2 (5 bases each). The CDR3 covers 14 residues. Between the trimmed V and J ends, which lost 1 base and 4 bases, there was a span of 11 bases. In germline, CDR1 is KGHSY, CDR2 FQNENV. CDR3: CASSQYPEGYEQYF. For the CDR3, the DNA is TGTGCCAGCAGCCAATATCCAGAGGGGTACGAGCAGTACTTC.

V usage is TRBV27 and J usage is TRBJ2-7; tentatively, D is TRBD2 (5 bases). The CDR3 is 13 residues long. Trimming stripped 5 bases from V and 9 bases from J, with 17 bases between. The germline V gene encodes CDR1 MNHEY and CDR2 SMNVEV (reference sequence). CDR3 residues: CASSPDSWERQYF. Written as DNA, the CDR3 is TGTGCCAGCAGTCCCGACTCGTGGGAGCGGCAGTACTTC.

A single count supports this clone. The V call is TRBV4-2, the J call TRBJ1-4; no reliable D call. Germline CDR1 and CDR2: LGHNA and YNFKEQ. The CDR3 is 13 residues long. V lost 1 base to trimming and J lost 5 bases, with 5 bases between them. This CDR3 is CASSQGQNEKLFF. The CDR3 DNA is TGTGCCAGCAGCCAAGGCCAAAATGAAAAACTGTTTTTT.

This chain links TRBV18 with TRBJ1-1, with 8 nucleotides matching TRBD1. The CDR3 length is 16 residues. Germline V gives CDR1 KGHSH, CDR2 LQKENI. Trimming cost V 2 bases and J 5 bases; bases outside gene matches: 10. The CDR3 sequence: CASSPKDRVGGTEAFF. CDR3 in DNA: TGTGCCAGCTCACCAAAGGACAGGGTAGGGGGAACTGAAGCTTTCTTT.

V is TRBV11-2 and J is TRBJ2-7; a weak D match, TRBD2 (6 bases). V was shortened by 5 bases and J by 4 bases, with 12 bases between the two germline ends. Germline CDR1 SGHAT, CDR2 FQNNGV. This CDR3 has 13 residues. Written as DNA, the CDR3 is TGTGCCAGCAGCCAATCGCGGGAATACGAGCAGTACTTC. Translating it yields CASSQSREYEQYF.